Listed below are T cell receptor beta chains from one sample, sequenced in a study of blood T cell repertoires in COVID-19. Method: immunoSEQ multiplex PCR; TCRdb's copy keeps in-frame clones and lacks some. The data show hundreds of thousands of clones, over 65% seen once. Sequenced sample: PBMCs or T cells enriched from blood (not recorded which). The source of these receptors is a woman aged 55-70 years who had recovered from COVID-19. Each CDR3 is given with its conserved first and last residue. A D gene is named only where the DNA matches it firmly. Expanded clones are given a class, and other clones once, few, many or no size at all.

V gene	D gene	J gene	clone size	CDR3 protein	CDR3 DNA
TRBV19	TRBD1	TRBJ1-1	.	CAIKDRAATEAFF	TGTGCCATCAAGGACAGGGCTGCGACTGAAGCTTTCTTT
TRBV9	TRBD2	TRBJ2-5	.	CASSVRGTSGRGETQYF	TGTGCCAGCAGCGTCAGAGGGACTAGCGGGAGGGGAGAGACCCAGTACTTC
TRBV18	.	TRBJ2-7	.	CASSSEAYEQYF	TGTGCCAGCTCATCAGAAGCCTACGAGCAGTACTTC
TRBV5-1	TRBD2	TRBJ2-2	.	CATKWTSGGPGELFF	TGCGCCACCAAGTGGACTAGCGGGGGTCCCGGGGAGCTGTTTTTT
TRBV29-1	.	TRBJ1-2	.	CSVEGRGPFNYGYTF	TGCAGCGTTGAAGGCAGGGGCCCTTTTAACTATGGCTACACCTTC
TRBV29-1	.	TRBJ1-2	once	CSASGQGNYGYTF	TGCAGCGCCTCGGGGCAGGGGAACTATGGCTACACCTTC
TRBV2	TRBD1	TRBJ1-2	.	CASSSQGDNYGYTF	TGTGCCAGCAGTTCACAGGGGGATAACTATGGCTACACCTTC
TRBV4-3	.	TRBJ1-2	.	CASSHSTDRPIPVYGYTF	TGCGCCAGCAGCCATTCCACTGACAGACCTATCCCTGTCTATGGCTACACCTTC
TRBV19	.	TRBJ1-2	.	CASSIQVDYGYTF	TGTGCCAGTAGTATACAGGTTGACTATGGCTACACCTTC
TRBV21-1	.	TRBJ2-5	.	CASSNRRVRTQYF	TGTGCCAGCAGCAATAGGAGGGTCCGGACCCAGTACTTC
TRBV2	TRBD1	TRBJ2-3	.	CASRPGQADTQYF	TGTGCCAGCAGGCCCGGACAGGCAGATACGCAGTATTTT
TRBV12-3/TRBV12-4	.	TRBJ1-1	.	CASSFRQRTEAFF	TGTGCCAGCAGTTTCAGACAGAGGACTGAAGCTTTCTTT
TRBV3-1/TRBV3-2	.	TRBJ2-5	.	CASSQDRETQYF	TGTGCCAGCAGCCAAGATCGAGAGACCCAGTACTTC
TRBV14	.	TRBJ2-4	.	CASSHGHGADTKNIQYF	TGTGCCAGCAGCCACGGGCATGGGGCAGACACCAAAAACATTCAGTACTTC
TRBV5-1	TRBD2	TRBJ2-1	.	CASSPGASGSSYNEQFF	TGCGCCAGCAGCCCCGGGGCTAGCGGGAGCTCCTACAATGAGCAGTTCTTC
TRBV10-2	TRBD1	TRBJ2-1	few	CASRLSGTGPHEQFF	TGCGCCAGCAGGCTAAGTGGGACAGGGCCCCATGAGCAGTTCTTC
TRBV3-1/TRBV3-2	.	TRBJ2-6	.	CASSQDAGVPSGANVLTF	TGTGCCAGCAGCCAAGATGCAGGGGTCCCCTCTGGGGCCAACGTCCTGACTTTC
TRBV7-3	.	TRBJ1-2	once	CASSQADYYGYTF	TGTGCCAGCAGCCAAGCCGATTACTATGGCTACACCTTC
TRBV6-5	.	TRBJ2-1	.	CASRILTDSYNEQFF	TGTGCCAGCAGGATCTTGACTGATTCCTACAATGAGCAGTTCTTC
TRBV6-5	.	TRBJ1-1	.	CASRGGQSNTEAFF	TGTGCCAGCAGAGGAGGACAGTCGAACACTGAAGCTTTCTTT
TRBV4-2	.	TRBJ1-4	.	CASSQDFRGEKLFF	TGTGCCAGCAGCCAAGATTTCAGGGGTGAAAAACTGTTTTTT
TRBV25-1	TRBD1	TRBJ1-5	few	CASSPSGQGGNQPQHF	TGTGCCAGCAGTCCCTCAGGACAGGGCGGCAATCAGCCCCAGCATTTT
TRBV5-1	.	TRBJ2-7	.	CASSLKQYEQYF	TGCGCCAGCAGCTTGAAACAGTACGAGCAGTACTTC
TRBV18	TRBD2	TRBJ2-7	.	CASSLGAGGSYEQYF	TGTGCCAGCTCTCTCGGAGCGGGAGGCTCCTACGAGCAGTACTTC
TRBV6-5	.	TRBJ2-7	.	CASNPEGGVRSEQYF	TGTGCCAGCAATCCCGAAGGAGGGGTACGAAGCGAGCAGTACTTC
TRBV5-5	.	TRBJ2-5	.	CASSLLDGDQETQYF	TGTGCCAGCAGCTTGCTAGACGGAGATCAAGAGACCCAGTACTTC
TRBV7-9	.	TRBJ2-3	.	CASSWKQGDTQYF	TGTGCCAGCAGCTGGAAGCAGGGAGATACGCAGTATTTT
TRBV19	TRBD1	TRBJ2-7	.	CASSIGQGAYEQYF	TGTGCCAGTAGTATTGGACAGGGGGCCTACGAGCAGTACTTC
TRBV27	.	TRBJ2-5	.	CASSWRGQIEETQYF	TGTGCCAGCAGTTGGAGGGGACAGATAGAAGAGACCCAGTACTTC
TRBV7-2	TRBD1	TRBJ2-5	.	CASSLQGGGETQYF	TGTGCCAGCAGCTTACAAGGGGGCGGAGAGACCCAGTACTTC
TRBV2	TRBD1	TRBJ1-2	.	CASRDRGNYGYTF	TGTGCCAGCAGGGACAGGGGGAACTATGGCTACACCTTC
TRBV5-1	TRBD1	TRBJ1-4	.	CASSKDGQGNVANEKLFF	TGCGCCAGCAGCAAGGACGGACAGGGGAATGTAGCTAATGAAAAACTGTTTTTT
TRBV13	.	TRBJ2-5	many	CASSLGRQKETQYF	TGTGCCAGCAGCTTGGGGCGGCAAAAAGAGACCCAGTACTTC
TRBV5-1	TRBD1	TRBJ2-7	.	CASSWGQGEQYF	TGCGCCAGCAGCTGGGGACAGGGCGAGCAGTACTTC
TRBV5-4	.	TRBJ2-7	.	CASSSRSQGTYEQYF	TGTGCCAGCAGCTCCCGCTCACAGGGAACCTACGAGCAGTACTTC
TRBV7-3	TRBD2	TRBJ2-1	.	CASSLTSGGYNEQFF	TGTGCCAGCAGCTTAACTAGCGGGGGTTATAATGAGCAGTTCTTC
TRBV9	TRBD2	TRBJ2-1	.	CASSVVGAGGPVDEQFF	TGTGCCAGCAGCGTAGTCGGAGCGGGGGGGCCGGTAGATGAGCAGTTCTTC
TRBV12-2	.	TRBJ2-3	.	CASRLAVGASTDTQYF	TGTGCAAGTCGCTTAGCCGTCGGTGCCAGCACAGATACGCAGTATTTT
TRBV2	TRBD1	TRBJ1-2	.	CASSAIDRGYGYTF	TGTGCCAGCAGTGCCATAGACAGGGGCTATGGCTACACCTTC
TRBV7-2	TRBD1	TRBJ1-5	.	CASSFGQGLNQPQHF	TGTGCCAGCAGCTTCGGACAGGGCTTAAATCAGCCCCAGCATTTT
TRBV7-2	.	TRBJ2-2	.	CASSLVRDTTGELFF	TGTGCCAGCAGCTTAGTCAGGGATACCACCGGGGAGCTGTTTTTT
TRBV18	.	TRBJ2-7	.	CASSPDSAPTYEQYF	TGTGCCAGCTCACCTGACAGTGCTCCTACCTACGAGCAGTACTTC
TRBV9	.	TRBJ2-2	.	CASSVATGGELFF	TGTGCCAGCAGCGTAGCGACGGGCGGGGAGCTGTTTTTT
TRBV7-9	TRBD1	TRBJ1-1	.	CASSLDRVRDEAFF	TGTGCCAGCAGCCTCGACAGGGTGAGGGATGAAGCTTTCTTT